In this sample, the clone carrying this T cell receptor beta chain turned up once. The time point denotes: healthy volunteer bleed at 2 weeks. Unfractionated whole blood yielded the extracted total RNA. TCRdb re-called the RACE reads through MiXCR, storing one row per CDR3 protein. The sample comprises just over 90,000 distinct CDR3 sequences, about 8.6% of which are singletons, and about 3% rests with the top ten. These data belong to a study of human T cells and chemical hapten exposure. The CDR3 spans 16 residues. CDR1 SGDLS and CDR2 YYNGEE come from the germline V gene. V gave up 2 bases and J gave up 2 bases; unmatched junction bases: 8.

The sample consisted of whole blood. The chain links TRBV9 to TRBJ2-3; 7 nucleotides align to TRBD2. The receptor comes from a female donor in good health. Some clones in this sample may be carry-over from other donors' samples. The CDR3 DNA follows: TGTGCCAGCAGCGTGGCTAGCGGAACCGTCACAGATACGCAGTATTTT. Translated: CASSVASGTVTDTQYF.